The clone carrying this T cell receptor beta chain was recorded a few times. The antigen is not known. From germline, CDR1 is SQVTM and CDR2 ANQGSEA. The CDR3 contains 15 residues. V trimming: 1 base; J trimming: 1 base; junction bases outside the gene matches: 6. Vbeta (60) and Jbeta (13) primers were used in the PCR. Produced via immunoSEQ multiplex PCR; TCRdb's table is partial and in-frame only. The table lists roughly 140,000 clones, approximately 81% of them singletons. These data belong to a study of cytomegalovirus exposure and HLA in healthy donors. Study-level results: Diagnosis of cytomegalovirus status made by the classifier reportedly showed high specificity and sensitivity.

The chain carries TRBV29-1 and TRBJ1-1; 7 positions match TRBD1. The source of this sequence is a woman in her thirties or forties in good health and CMV-seropositive. The sequenced sample was PBMCs. CDR3 residues: CSVEATGASNTEAFF. CDR3 bases: TGCAGCGTTGAAGCCACAGGGGCCTCGAACACTGAAGCTTTCTTT.